One and the same sample provided the 11 T cell receptor beta chains below, sequenced in a study of early T cells in non-severe SARS-CoV-2 infection. TCRdb independently ran MiXCR on the 5' RACE reads; one entry per CDR3 protein. The data contain about 67,000 distinct CDR3 sequences, around 10% of them singletons. The source material was whole blood. The receptors come from an adult who was a healthcare worker with PCR-confirmed SARS-CoV-2 infection or an uninfected control (not recorded which).

This clonotype was found many times. V gene TRBV6-1 combines with J gene TRBJ2-1; D perhaps matches TRBD1 (6 bases). The CDR3 has 14 amino acids. V was trimmed by 6 bases and J by 4 bases, leaving 13 bases between them. Germline V CDR1 and CDR2: MNHNS, SASEGT. The CDR3 sequence is CASREGDQYNEQFF. DNA for the CDR3: TGTGCCAGCAGAGAGGGGGACCAATACAATGAGCAGTTCTTC.

The chain recombines TRBV29-1 with TRBJ2-7; a weak D match, TRBD2 (5 bases). Germline CDR1 and CDR2: SQVTM and ANQGSEA. Trimming removed 6 bases at V and 6 bases at J, with 9 bases between. The CDR3 has 10 amino acids. The CDR3 protein is CSVLGSEQYF. The CDR3 nucleotides are TGCAGCGTACTAGGAAGCGAGCAGTACTTC.

This clonotype turned up a few times. The chain is built from TRBV7-2 and TRBJ2-1; 15 positions match TRBD2. The CDR3 is made up of 16 amino acids. Trimming removed 5 bases from V and 7 bases from J; junction bases left unmatched: 6. The germline V gene has CDR1 SGHTA and CDR2 FQGNSA. The CDR3, as DNA: TGTGCCAGCAGCCCCGCCGGGACTAGCGGGAGGAATGAGCAGTTCTTC. This gives the protein CASSPAGTSGRNEQFF.

This clonotype was counted many times. This chain joins TRBV27 and TRBJ2-3; 11 bases fit TRBD2. After removal of 0 bases from V and 6 bases from J, the junction contained 2 bases not matched to a gene. Germline CDR1 reads MNHEY; CDR2 reads SMNVEV (reference sequence). The CDR3 runs 15 residues. The CDR3 spells CASSLSPSGRDTQYF. The CDR3 nucleotides are TGTGCCAGCAGTTTATCCCCTAGCGGGAGGGATACGCAGTATTTT.

This clonotype was picked up many times. This chain uses TRBV19 with TRBJ1-5; D gene uncertain. V lost 2 bases, J lost 0 bases, and 8 bases lay in between. Germline V gene sequence: CDR1 LNHDA, CDR2 SQIVND (reference sequence). This CDR3 spans 15 amino acids. CDR3: CASSIMDGSNQPQHF. CDR3 in DNA: TGTGCCAGTAGTATAATGGACGGTAGCAATCAGCCCCAGCATTTT.

This clonotype was observed at least ten times. This sequence joins TRBV27 and TRBJ2-7; possibly TRBD2 for D (6 bases). CDR3 length equals 15 residues. The germline gives CDR1 MNHEY, CDR2 SMNVEV (reference sequence). V was pared by 5 bases and J by 4 bases, with 18 bases between. The CDR3 protein is CASSPGVGVAYEQYF. As DNA, the CDR3 is TGTGCCAGCAGTCCGGGGGTCGGGGTTGCGTACGAGCAGTACTTC.

Only a few counts were recorded for this clonotype. The V gene is TRBV15, the J gene TRBJ2-3; D is unclear. The CDR3 runs to 17 residues. Germline-derived CDR1 and CDR2 are LNHNV and YYDKDF (reference sequence). The V end lost 0 bases, the J end lost 10 bases, and 23 bases lay between the germline ends. This chain's CDR3 is CATSRDFAAGPLKAQYF. The DNA of the CDR3 is TGTGCCACCAGCAGAGATTTCGCGGCAGGTCCTTTGAAGGCGCAGTATTTT.

This chain connects TRBV20-1 to TRBJ2-3, with unresolved D. Germline V gene data show CDR1 as DFQATT and CDR2 as SNEGSKA (reference sequence). The CDR3 has 12 residues. V was shortened by 3 bases and J by 5 bases, with 9 bases between the two germline ends. For the CDR3, the DNA is TGCAGTGCTAGGGGGTTGAGAGATACGCAGTATTTT. Amino acids: CSARGLRDTQYF.

This clonotype was recorded at least ten times. This chain uses TRBV6-6 with TRBJ2-6, with D perhaps matching TRBD1 or TRBD2 (6 bases each). This CDR3 comprises 20 residues. Germline lookup yields CDR1 MNHNY and CDR2 SVGAGI (reference sequence). Trimming left V 5 bases short and J 2 bases short, with 25 bases between. CDR3 in DNA: TGTGCCAGCAGTCAGGGGTTAGGGGGAGGCTCTCGGGCTGGGGCCAACGTCCTGACTTTC. Translated: CASSQGLGGGSRAGANVLTF.

The table lists this clonotype with many counts. The chain links TRBV14 to TRBJ1-4, with a possible D match to TRBD1 (6 bases). This CDR3 is built from 14 residues. CDR1 is SGHDN, CDR2 FVKESK, per germline. The V gene lost 5 bases and the J gene lost 1 base, with 8 bases spanning the gap. CDR3 amino acids: CASSGQRTNEKLFF. In nucleotides, the CDR3 is TGTGCCAGCAGCGGACAGCGAACTAATGAAAAACTGTTTTTT.

This clonotype was detected only a few times. The chain couples TRBV5-5 to TRBJ2-7; D possibly uses TRBD1 or TRBD2 (6 bases each). Trimming stripped 2 bases from V and 2 bases from J, with 11 bases between. Germline loops: CDR1 SGHKS, CDR2 YYEKEE (reference sequence). The CDR3 contains 14 residues. In DNA form, the CDR3 reads TGTGCCAGCAGCTTAAGGGGGGTGACCTACGAGCAGTACTTC. Its protein product is CASSLRGVTYEQYF.